The T cell receptor (beta chain) described here comes from a study of blood T cell repertoires in COVID-19. Some clones are missing from TCRdb's copy, which holds only in-frame ones; the method was immunoSEQ multiplex PCR. The data contain about 270,000 clones, less than 90% of them singletons. The CDR3 has 15 residues. V lost 5 bases, J lost 2 bases, and 9 bases stayed unmatched. Per the germline V gene, CDR1 is LNHNV and CDR2 is YYDKDF (reference sequence). The study recruited people aged roughly 18 to 95 years across roughly 25 US areas. This receptor was taken from a woman aged 50 to 60 who had recovered from COVID-19. Sequencing was performed on PBMCs or T cells enriched from blood (not recorded which). The J gene is TRBJ2-7, the V gene TRBV15; 7 bases line up with TRBD2. The DNA for the CDR3 is TGTGCCACCAGCCAACAATTCGGGGGGACCTACGAGCAGTACTTC. Protein: CATSQQFGGTYEQYF. Full variable domain (rest looked up from reference TRBV15 and TRBJ2-7): DAMVIQNPRYQVTQFGKPVTLSCSQTLNHNVMYWYQQKSSQAPKLLFHYYDKDFNNEADTPDNFQSRRPNTSFCFLDIRSPGLGDTAMYLCATSQQFGGTYEQYFGPGTRLTVT.